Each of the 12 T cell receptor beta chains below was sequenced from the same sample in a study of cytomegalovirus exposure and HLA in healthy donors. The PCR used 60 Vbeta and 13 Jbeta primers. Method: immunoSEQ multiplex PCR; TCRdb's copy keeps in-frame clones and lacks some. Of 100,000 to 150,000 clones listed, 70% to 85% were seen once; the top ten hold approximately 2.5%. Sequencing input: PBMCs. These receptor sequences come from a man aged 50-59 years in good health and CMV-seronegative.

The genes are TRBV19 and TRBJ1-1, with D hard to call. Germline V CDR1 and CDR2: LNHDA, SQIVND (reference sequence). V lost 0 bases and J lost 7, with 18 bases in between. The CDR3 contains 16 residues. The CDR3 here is CASSIDLPALSGEAFF. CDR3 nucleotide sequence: TGTGCCAGTAGTATAGATCTCCCGGCTTTAAGCGGTGAAGCTTTCTTT. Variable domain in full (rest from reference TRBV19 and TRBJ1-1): DGGITQSPKYLFRKEGQNVTLSCEQNLNHDAMYWYRQDPGQGLRLIYYSQIVNDFQKGDIAEGYSVSREKKESFPLTVTSAQKNPTAFYLCASSIDLPALSGEAFFGQGTRLTVV.

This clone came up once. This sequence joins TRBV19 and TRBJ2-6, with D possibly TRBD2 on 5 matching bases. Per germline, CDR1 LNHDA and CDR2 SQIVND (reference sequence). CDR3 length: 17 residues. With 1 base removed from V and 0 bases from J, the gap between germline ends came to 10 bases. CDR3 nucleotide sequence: TGTGCCAGTAGTATAGCGGGATTGGGCTCTGGGGCCAACGTCCTGACTTTC. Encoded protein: CASSIAGLGSGANVLTF.

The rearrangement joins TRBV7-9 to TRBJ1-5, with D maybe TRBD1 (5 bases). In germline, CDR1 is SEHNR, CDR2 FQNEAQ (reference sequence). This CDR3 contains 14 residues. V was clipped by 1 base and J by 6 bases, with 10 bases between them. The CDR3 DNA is TGTGCCAGCAGCTTAGGGGAGGGGAGTCAGCCCCAGCATTTT. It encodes CASSLGEGSQPQHF.

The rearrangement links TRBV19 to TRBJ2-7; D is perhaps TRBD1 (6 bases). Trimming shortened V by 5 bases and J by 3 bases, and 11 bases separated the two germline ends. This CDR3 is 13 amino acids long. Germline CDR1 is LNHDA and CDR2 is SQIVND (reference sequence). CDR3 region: CASSLGQHYEQYF. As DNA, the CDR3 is TGTGCCAGTAGTCTTGGACAGCACTACGAGCAGTACTTC.

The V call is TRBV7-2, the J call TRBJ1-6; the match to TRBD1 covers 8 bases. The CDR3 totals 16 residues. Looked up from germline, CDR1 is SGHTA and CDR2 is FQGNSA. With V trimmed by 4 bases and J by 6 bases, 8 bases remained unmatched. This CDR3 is CASSSQGALGNSPLHF. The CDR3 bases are TGTGCCAGCAGCTCCCAGGGGGCGCTGGGTAATTCACCCCTCCACTTT. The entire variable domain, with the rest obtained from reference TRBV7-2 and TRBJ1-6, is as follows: GAGVSQSPSNKVTEKGKDVELRCDPISGHTALYWYRQSLGQGLEFLIYFQGNSAPDKSGLPSDRFSAERTGGSVSTLTIQRTQQEDSAVYLCASSSQGALGNSPLHFGNGTRLTVT.

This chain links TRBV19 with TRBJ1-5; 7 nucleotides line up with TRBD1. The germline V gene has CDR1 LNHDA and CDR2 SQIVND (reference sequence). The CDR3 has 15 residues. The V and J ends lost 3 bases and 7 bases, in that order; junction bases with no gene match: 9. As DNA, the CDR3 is TGTGCCAGTAGTATCCGTACAGGGGACGCACAGCCCCAGCATTTT. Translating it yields CASSIRTGDAQPQHF. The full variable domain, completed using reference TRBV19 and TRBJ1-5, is DGGITQSPKYLFRKEGQNVTLSCEQNLNHDAMYWYRQDPGQGLRLIYYSQIVNDFQKGDIAEGYSVSREKKESFPLTVTSAQKNPTAFYLCASSIRTGDAQPQHFGDGTRLSIL.

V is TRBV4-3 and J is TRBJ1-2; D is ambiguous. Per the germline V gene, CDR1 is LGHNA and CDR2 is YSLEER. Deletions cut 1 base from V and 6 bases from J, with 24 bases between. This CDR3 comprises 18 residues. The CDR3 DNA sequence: TGCGCCAGCAGCCAAGGGTCCCCCCCGGCCACGCTTCGGGATGGCTACACCTTC. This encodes CASSQGSPPATLRDGYTF.

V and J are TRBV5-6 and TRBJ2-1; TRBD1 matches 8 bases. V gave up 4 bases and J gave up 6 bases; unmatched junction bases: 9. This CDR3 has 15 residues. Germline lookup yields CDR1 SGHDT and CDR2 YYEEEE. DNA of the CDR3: TGTGCCAGCAGCCTCAGACAGGGGCTAATCAATGAGCAGTTCTTC. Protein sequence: CASSLRQGLINEQFF.

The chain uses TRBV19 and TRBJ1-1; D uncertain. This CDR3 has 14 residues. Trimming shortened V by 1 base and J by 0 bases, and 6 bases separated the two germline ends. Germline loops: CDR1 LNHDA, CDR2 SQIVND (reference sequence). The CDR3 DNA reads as TGTGCCAGTAGTATAGGTCATGTGAACACTGAAGCTTTCTTT. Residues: CASSIGHVNTEAFF.

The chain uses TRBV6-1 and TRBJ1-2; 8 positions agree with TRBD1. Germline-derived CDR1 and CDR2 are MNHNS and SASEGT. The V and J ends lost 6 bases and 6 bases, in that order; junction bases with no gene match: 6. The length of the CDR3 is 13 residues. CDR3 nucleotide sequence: TGTGCCAGCAGGACAGGGGCTTCGGATGGCTACACCTTC. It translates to CASRTGASDGYTF.

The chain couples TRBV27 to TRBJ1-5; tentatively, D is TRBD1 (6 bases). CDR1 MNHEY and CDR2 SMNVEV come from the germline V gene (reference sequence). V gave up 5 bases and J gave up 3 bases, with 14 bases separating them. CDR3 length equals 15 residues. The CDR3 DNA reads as TGTGCCAGCAGTCCCTGGACAGCGGCCAATCAGCCCCAGCATTTT. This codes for CASSPWTAANQPQHF.

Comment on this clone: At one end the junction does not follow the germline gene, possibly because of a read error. CDR3: CASSAGQGIYSEQFF. The CDR3 DNA reads TGCGCCAGCAGCGCGGGACAGGGGATCTACAGTGAGCAGTTCTTC. V and J are TRBV5-1 and TRBJ2-1; 10 bases match TRBD1. This CDR3 has 15 amino acids. The germline V gene encodes CDR1 SGHRS and CDR2 YFSETQ. Based on the CDR3 plus reference TRBV5-1 and TRBJ2-1, the full variable domain is KAGVTQTPRYLIKTRGQQVTLSCSPISGHRSVSWYQQTPGQGLQFLFEYFSETQRNKGNFPGRFSGRQFSNSRSEMNVSTLELGDSALYLCASSAGQGIYSEQFFGPGTRLTVL.